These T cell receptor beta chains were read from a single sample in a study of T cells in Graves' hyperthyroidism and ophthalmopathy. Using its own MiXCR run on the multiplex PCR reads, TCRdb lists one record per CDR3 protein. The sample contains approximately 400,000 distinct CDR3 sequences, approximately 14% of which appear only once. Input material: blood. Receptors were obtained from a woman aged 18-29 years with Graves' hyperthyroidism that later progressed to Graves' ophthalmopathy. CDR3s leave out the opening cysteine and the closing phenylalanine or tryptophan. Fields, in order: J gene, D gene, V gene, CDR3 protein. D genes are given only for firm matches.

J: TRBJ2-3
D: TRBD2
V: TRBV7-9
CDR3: ASSGSGFSSDTQY

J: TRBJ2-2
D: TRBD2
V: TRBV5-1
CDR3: ASSLGHSGSSGGELF

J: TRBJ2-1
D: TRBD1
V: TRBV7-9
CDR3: ASSRQGMTYNEQF

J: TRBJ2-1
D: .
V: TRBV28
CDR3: ASSYGFSYNEQF

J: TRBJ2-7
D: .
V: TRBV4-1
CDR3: ASSQVARGNEQY

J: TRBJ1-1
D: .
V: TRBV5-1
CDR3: ASSLGRVGIEAF

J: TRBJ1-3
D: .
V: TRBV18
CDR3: ASSPSDLGGNTIY

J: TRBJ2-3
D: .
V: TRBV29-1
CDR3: SVDMRGTDTQY

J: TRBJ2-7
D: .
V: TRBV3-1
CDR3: ASSHGTYEQY

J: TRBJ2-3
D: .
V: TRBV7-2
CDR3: ASSRVSSTDTQY

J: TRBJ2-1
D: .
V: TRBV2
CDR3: ASSEELPRIENEQF

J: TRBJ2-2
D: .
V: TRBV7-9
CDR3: ASSRALGYNTGELF

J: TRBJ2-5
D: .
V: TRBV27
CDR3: ASSLSTCGMGTQY

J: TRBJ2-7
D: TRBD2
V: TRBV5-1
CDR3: ASSLGLAGAAVHEQY

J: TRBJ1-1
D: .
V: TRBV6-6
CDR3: ASSYSGHLLDTEAF

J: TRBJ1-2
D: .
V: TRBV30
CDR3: AWSVRGGNYGYT

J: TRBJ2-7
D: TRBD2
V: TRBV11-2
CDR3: ASSFSGTSGRTYEQY

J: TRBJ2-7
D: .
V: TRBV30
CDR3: AWSTPGTVTYEQY

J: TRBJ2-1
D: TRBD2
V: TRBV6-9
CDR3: ASSYGASGRDEQF

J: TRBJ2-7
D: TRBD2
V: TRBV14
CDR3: ASSQARTRQY

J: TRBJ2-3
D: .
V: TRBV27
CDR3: ASSPWDLHTQY

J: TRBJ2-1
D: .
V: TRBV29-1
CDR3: SVPGASSYNEQF

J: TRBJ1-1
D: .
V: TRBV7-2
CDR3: ASRGRAGVNTEAF

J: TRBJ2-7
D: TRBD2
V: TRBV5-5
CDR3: ASRLNSGRAYEQY

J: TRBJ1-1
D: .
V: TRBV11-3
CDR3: ASSLGAPGNTEAF

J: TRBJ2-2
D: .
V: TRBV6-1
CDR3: ASPAYRWAGELF

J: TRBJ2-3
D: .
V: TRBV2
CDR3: ASSEPVTDTQY

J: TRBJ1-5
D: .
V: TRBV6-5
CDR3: ASSYSIRDRFSNQPQH

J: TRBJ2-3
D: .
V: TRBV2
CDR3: ASTLDAGTDTQY

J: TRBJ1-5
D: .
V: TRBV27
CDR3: ASRAESNQPQH

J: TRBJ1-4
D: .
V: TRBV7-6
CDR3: ATMDPTNEKLF

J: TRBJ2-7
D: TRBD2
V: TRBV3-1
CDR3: ASSQEGLAGGPRYEQY

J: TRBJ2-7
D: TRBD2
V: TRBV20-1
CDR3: SARDTFRLAGGPTEQY

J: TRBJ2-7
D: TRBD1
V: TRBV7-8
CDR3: ASSFDRVSTYEQY

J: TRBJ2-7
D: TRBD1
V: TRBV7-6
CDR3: ASSLGQGSSSYEQY

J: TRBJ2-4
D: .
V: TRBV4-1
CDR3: ASSQNTRGRDDIQY

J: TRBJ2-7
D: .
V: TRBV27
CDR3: ASSLAQYYEQY

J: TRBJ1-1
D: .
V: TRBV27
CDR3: ASTRWGGTEAF

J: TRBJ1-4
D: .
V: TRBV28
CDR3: ASSLVTGGNEKLF

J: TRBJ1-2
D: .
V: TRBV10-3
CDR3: AISGTVPANYGYT

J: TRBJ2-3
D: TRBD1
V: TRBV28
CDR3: ASSTDRGTDTQY

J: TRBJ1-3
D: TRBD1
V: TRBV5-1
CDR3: ASSLAGQGGTIY

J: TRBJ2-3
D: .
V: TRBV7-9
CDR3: ASGHTTDTQY

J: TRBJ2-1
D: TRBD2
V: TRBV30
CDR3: ARSGSGSEQF

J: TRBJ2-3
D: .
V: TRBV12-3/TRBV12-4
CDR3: ASSLPGRADTQY

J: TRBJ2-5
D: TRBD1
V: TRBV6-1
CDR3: ASSLGRQGKETQY

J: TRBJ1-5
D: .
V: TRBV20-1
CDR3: SAALGGNQPQH

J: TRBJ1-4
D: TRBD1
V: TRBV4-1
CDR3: ASSQEPRGLDEKLF

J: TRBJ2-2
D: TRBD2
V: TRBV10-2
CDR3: ATLSGGGNTGELF

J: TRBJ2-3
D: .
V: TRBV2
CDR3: ASTGPPRGAADTQY

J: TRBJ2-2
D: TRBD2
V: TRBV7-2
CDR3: ASSTGLVTGELF

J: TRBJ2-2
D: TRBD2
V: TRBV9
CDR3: ASSVAAGGVSGELF

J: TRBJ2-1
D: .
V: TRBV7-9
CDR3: ASSSYPLTGRSVNEQF